This T cell receptor (beta chain) appears in the sequencing data of a study of T cell responses to AZD1222 COVID-19 vaccine. Study conclusions and caveats: Donors were largely white British and mainly female; clonal diversity was possibly underestimated. Spike-specific TCR depth and breadth grew after two AZD1222 doses. Regions 160-218 and 743-854 held dominance among vaccine-associated CD4 TCRs, which spanned spike.

Germline V CDR1 and CDR2: MNHEY, SVGAGI. The CDR3 totals 14 residues. The ends lost 6 bases at V and 5 bases at J; junction bases unmatched: 3. Note on this clone: Its specificity is unknown.

Assay used: immunoSEQ multiplex PCR; TCRdb lists only in-frame clones, some missing. The table records about 99,000 clones, approximately 92% of them present only once. Sample: peripheral blood, taken on day 0 of AZD1222 vaccination. The clonotype comes from an adult in good health. The rearrangement joins TRBV6-5 to TRBJ2-2; TRBD2 aligns across 10 bases. The CDR3 region is CASRASGGTGELFF. The CDR3 coding sequence is TGTGCCAGCAGAGCTAGCGGGGGAACCGGGGAGCTGTTTTTT.